This T cell receptor beta chain was sequenced during a study of PD-1 blockade in classical Hodgkin lymphoma. The CDR3 consists of 13 residues. Germline V gene data show CDR1 as LNHDA and CDR2 as SQIVND (reference sequence). Described time point: cycle 4 day 1 (C4D1), after more than 5 weeks of nivolumab. All patients experienced relapse after autologous stem cell transplantation, and brentuximab vedotin exposure was variable. Complete response, partial response or progressive disease was each patient's best response. Study-level results: Prior to therapy, complete responders displayed diversity much like that of newly diagnosed patients.

The method was immunoSEQ multiplex PCR; TCRdb's version includes in-frame clones alone and lacks a portion of them. The sample carries about 94,000 clones, about 93% recorded once. As for this clone: What it binds is unknown.

The receptor's source is a human donor with classical Hodgkin lymphoma. The sample in question was peripheral blood mononuclear cells (PBMCs), obtained before the fourth cycle of nivolumab. The chain couples TRBV19 to TRBJ2-5; 7 bases agree with TRBD1. The last part of the DNA fits TRBJ2-7 better; the J call may be wrong. The CDR3 nucleotides are TGTGCCAGTAGGAGACAGGGTACCTACGAGCAGTACTTC. Translation gives CASRRQGTYEQYF.